This T cell receptor beta chain was found in a study of PD-1 blockade in classical Hodgkin lymphoma. Overall study: Every 2 weeks, patients had 3 mg/kg nivolumab intravenously.

V was cut by 7 bases and J by 0 bases, with 15 bases left in between. Germline V CDR1 and CDR2: LNHDA, SQIVND (reference sequence). CDR3 size: 15 residues. This table comes from immunoSEQ multiplex PCR, and its TCRdb copy is limited to in-frame clones, with some not included. The table includes about 23,000 clones, roughly 80% detected once. Autologous stem cell transplantation was followed by relapse in every patient, and brentuximab vedotin exposure varied. Notes on this clone: As yet, its antigen is unknown.

Findings and limits, study-wide: Reported baseline diversity: healthy donors highest, relapsed/refractory patients lowest. Diversity in CD4+ TCRs, unlike that measured in CD8+ TCRs, had risen significantly by C4D1.

J is TRBJ1-1 and V is TRBV19; D gene ambiguous. This TCR derives from a human donor with classical Hodgkin lymphoma. Sequenced here: peripheral blood mononuclear cells (PBMCs), sampled before the second cycle of nivolumab. As DNA, the CDR3 is TGTGCCAGTATGGGCCGGGTAGGGATGAACACTGAAGCTTTCTTT. It codes for CASMGRVGMNTEAFF.